The T cell receptor (beta chain) described here comes from a study of T cell repertoires in cytomegalovirus infection. Study-wide results and caveats: Ex vivo, HLA-C-restricted CMV-specific TCR beta clonotypes prevailed over the rest of the response.

This clonotype showed up just a few times. Its target is not known. V lost 2 bases and J lost 3, with 13 bases in between. This CDR3 spans 15 amino acids. Germline-derived CDR1 and CDR2 are KGHSH and LQKENI. TCRdb reanalysed the reads using MiXCR and keeps one entry per CDR3 protein. The repertoire includes about 110,000 distinct CDR3 sequences, approximately 28% of them detected once, and 80% to 90% sits in the top ten. This rearrangement joins TRBV18 to TRBJ2-5; D is perhaps TRBD1 (6 bases). The source of this sequence is a human donor in good health (CMV status not recorded). Some clones in this sample may be carry-over from other donors' samples. Sequenced material: CD8+ T cells from cultured PBMCs, taken from culture after CMV antigen stimulation. This CDR3 reads CASSPIGGREETQYF. CDR3 DNA: TGTGCCAGCTCACCAATAGGGGGTCGGGAAGAGACCCAGTACTTC.